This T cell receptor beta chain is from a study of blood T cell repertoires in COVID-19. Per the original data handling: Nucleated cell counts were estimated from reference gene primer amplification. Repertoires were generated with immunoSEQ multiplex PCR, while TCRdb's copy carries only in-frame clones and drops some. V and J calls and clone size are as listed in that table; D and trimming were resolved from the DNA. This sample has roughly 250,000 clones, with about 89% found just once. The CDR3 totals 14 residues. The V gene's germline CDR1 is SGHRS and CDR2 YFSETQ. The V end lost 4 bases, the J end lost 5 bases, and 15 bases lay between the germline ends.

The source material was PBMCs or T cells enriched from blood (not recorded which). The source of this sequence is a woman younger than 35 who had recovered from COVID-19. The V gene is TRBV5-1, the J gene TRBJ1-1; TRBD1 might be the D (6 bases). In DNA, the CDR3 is TGCGCCAGCAGCACGCAGGGGTCGGTTACTGAAGCTTTCTTT. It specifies CASSTQGSVTEAFF.